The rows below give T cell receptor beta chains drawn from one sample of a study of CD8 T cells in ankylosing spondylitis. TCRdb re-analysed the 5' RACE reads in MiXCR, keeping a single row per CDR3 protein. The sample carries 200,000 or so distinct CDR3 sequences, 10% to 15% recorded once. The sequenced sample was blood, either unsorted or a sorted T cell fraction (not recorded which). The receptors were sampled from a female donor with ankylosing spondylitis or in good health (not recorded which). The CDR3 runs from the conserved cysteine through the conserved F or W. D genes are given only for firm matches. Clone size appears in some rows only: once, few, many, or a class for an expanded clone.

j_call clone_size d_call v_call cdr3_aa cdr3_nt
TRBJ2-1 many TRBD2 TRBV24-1 CATSEGTSGRPYNEQFF TGTGCCACCAGTGAAGGGACTAGCGGGAGGCCCTACAATGAGCAGTTCTTC
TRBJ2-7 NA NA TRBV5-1 CASSLGRNYEQYF TGCGCCAGCAGCTTGGGACGGAACTACGAGCAGTACTTC
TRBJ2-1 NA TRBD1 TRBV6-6 CASSHDRGREQFF TGTGCCAGCAGCCACGACAGGGGACGTGAGCAGTTCTTC
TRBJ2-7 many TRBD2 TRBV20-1 CSARATSGRALGEQYF TGCAGTGCTAGAGCAACTAGCGGGAGGGCCCTGGGGGAGCAGTACTTC
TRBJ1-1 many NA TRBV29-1 CSAAGGASTEAFF TGCAGCGCCGCGGGGGGGGCTAGCACTGAAGCTTTCTTT
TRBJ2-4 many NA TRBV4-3 CASSQDRANSAKNIQYF TGCGCCAGCAGCCAAGATCGCGCCAACTCAGCCAAAAACATTCAGTACTTC
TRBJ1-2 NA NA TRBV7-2 CASSSPDLGYTF TGTGCCAGCAGCTCCCCGGATTTGGGCTACACCTTC
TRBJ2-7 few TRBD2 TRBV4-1 CASSQQAGGVSYEQYF TGCGCCAGCAGCCAACAAGCGGGAGGCGTATCCTACGAGCAGTACTTC
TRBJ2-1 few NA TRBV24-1 CATSSGYEQFF TGTGCCACCAGTTCTGGGTATGAGCAGTTCTTC
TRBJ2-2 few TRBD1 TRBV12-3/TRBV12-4 CASTFFPGQGAWTKVGELFF TGTGCCAGCACTTTTTTTCCGGGACAGGGGGCATGGACTAAGGTCGGGGAGCTGTTTTTT
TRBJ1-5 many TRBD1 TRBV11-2 CASSVGTGGINSNQPQHF TGTGCCAGCAGCGTAGGGACAGGGGGCATTAATAGCAATCAGCCCCAGCATTTT
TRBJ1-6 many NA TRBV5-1 CASSRGPGDNSPLHF TGCGCCAGCAGCCGAGGGCCGGGTGATAATTCACCCCTCCACTTT
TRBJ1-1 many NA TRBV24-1 CATSVGLNTEAFF TGTGCCACCAGTGTGGGATTGAACACTGAAGCTTTCTTT
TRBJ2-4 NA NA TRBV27 CASSSGGPMNIQYF TGTGCCAGCAGTTCCGGGGGCCCCATGAACATTCAGTACTTC
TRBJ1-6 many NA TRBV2 CASRVDSSYNSPLHF TGTGCCAGCAGGGTCGACAGCTCCTATAATTCACCCCTCCACTTT
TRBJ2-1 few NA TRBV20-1 CSAIAFLEYNEQFF TGCAGTGCCATAGCTTTCCTGGAATACAATGAGCAGTTCTTC
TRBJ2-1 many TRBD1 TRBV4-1 CASSHTEGDSSYNEQFF TGCGCCAGCAGCCACACCGAGGGGGACAGCTCCTACAATGAGCAGTTCTTC
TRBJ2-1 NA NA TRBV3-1 CASSLRLRDTPLRDEQFF TGTGCCAGCAGTTTGCGTTTGAGGGACACCCCACTTCGGGATGAGCAGTTCTTC
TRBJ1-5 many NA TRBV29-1 CSVSSGPGNQPQHF TGCAGCGTTTCCTCGGGACCGGGCAATCAGCCCCAGCATTTT
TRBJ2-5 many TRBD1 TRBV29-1 CSVEDRGSQETQYF TGCAGCGTTGAAGACAGGGGGAGTCAAGAGACCCAGTACTTC
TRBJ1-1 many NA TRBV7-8 CASSPQTGGTLMNTEAFF TGTGCCAGCAGCCCTCAGACCGGTGGGACATTGATGAACACTGAAGCTTTCTTT
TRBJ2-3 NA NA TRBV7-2 CASSSVGGDTQYF TGTGCCAGCAGTTCCGTTGGGGGAGATACGCAGTATTTT
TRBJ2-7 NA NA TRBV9 CASSRDPFSYEQYF TGTGCCAGCAGCCGTGACCCATTCTCCTACGAGCAGTACTTC
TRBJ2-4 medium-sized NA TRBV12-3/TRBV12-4 CASSPSGTENIQYF TGTGCCAGCAGTCCGTCCGGGACGGAAAACATTCAGTACTTC
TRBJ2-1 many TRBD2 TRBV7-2 CASSQTSGPYNEQFF TGTGCCAGCAGCCAGACTAGCGGGCCATACAATGAGCAGTTCTTC
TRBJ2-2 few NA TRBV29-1 CSVGWQGNTGELFF TGCAGCGTTGGGTGGCAGGGTAACACCGGGGAGCTGTTTTTT
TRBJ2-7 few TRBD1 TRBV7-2 CASSKRTGVNSYEQYF TGTGCCAGCAGCAAACGGACAGGGGTCAATTCCTACGAGCAGTACTTC
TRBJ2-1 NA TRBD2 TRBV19 CASSQGTSEYNEQFF TGTGCCAGTAGTCAGGGGACTAGCGAGTACAATGAGCAGTTCTTC
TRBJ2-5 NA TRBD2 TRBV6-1 CASSRTSFTQETQYF TGTGCCAGCAGTCGGACTAGCTTCACCCAAGAGACCCAGTACTTC
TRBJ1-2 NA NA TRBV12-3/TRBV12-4 CASSLGGRLNGYTF TGTGCCAGCAGTTTAGGGGGGCGGTTAAATGGCTACACCTTC
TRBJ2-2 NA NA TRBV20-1 CSASRGRGGELFF TGCAGTGCTAGTCGGGGACGTGGCGGGGAGCTGTTTTTT
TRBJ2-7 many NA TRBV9 CASSVAGNGPYEQYF TGTGCCAGCAGCGTAGCAGGAAACGGGCCCTACGAGCAGTACTTC
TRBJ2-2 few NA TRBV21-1 CASTQKEGPNANTGELFF TGTGCCAGCACCCAGAAAGAGGGGCCGAACGCGAACACCGGGGAGCTGTTTTTT
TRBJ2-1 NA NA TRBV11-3 CASSDTDRFNEQFF TGTGCCAGCAGCGACACAGACAGATTCAATGAGCAGTTCTTC
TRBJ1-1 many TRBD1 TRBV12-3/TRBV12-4 CASSLAWRQGTEAFF TGTGCCAGCAGTTTAGCGTGGAGACAGGGGACTGAAGCTTTCTTT
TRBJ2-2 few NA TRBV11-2 CASSAATGELFF TGTGCCAGCAGCGCGGCCACCGGGGAGCTGTTTTTT
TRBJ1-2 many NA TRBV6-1 CASRRGEVYYGYTF TGTGCCAGCCGTAGAGGGGAGGTTTACTATGGCTACACCTTC
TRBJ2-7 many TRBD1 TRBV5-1 CASSLSGGGYEQYF TGCGCCAGCAGCTTATCAGGGGGCGGCTACGAGCAGTACTTC
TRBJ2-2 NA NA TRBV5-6 CAISPPHTGELFF TGTGCCATCAGCCCCCCCCACACCGGGGAGCTGTTTTTT
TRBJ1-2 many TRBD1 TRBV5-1 CASSATGEDNYGYTF TGCGCCAGCAGCGCGACAGGGGAGGATAACTATGGCTACACCTTC
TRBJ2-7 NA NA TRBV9 CASSVATTGPYEQYF TGTGCCAGCAGCGTAGCCACAACAGGGCCCTACGAGCAGTACTTC
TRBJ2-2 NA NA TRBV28 CASSLMPGGTGELFF TGTGCCAGCAGTTTAATGCCCGGGGGAACCGGGGAGCTGTTTTTT
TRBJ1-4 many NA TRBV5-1 CASSTGRPNEKLFF TGCGCCAGCAGCACAGGGAGACCTAATGAAAAACTGTTTTTT
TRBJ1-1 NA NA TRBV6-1 CASNMTPNTEAFF TGTGCCAGCAATATGACACCCAACACTGAAGCTTTCTTT